The 31 T cell receptor beta chains listed next were all sequenced from one sample in a study of T cells after yellow fever vaccination. TCRdb reanalysed the 5' RACE reads using MiXCR and keeps one entry per CDR3 protein. The sample holds 230,000 or so distinct CDR3 sequences, roughly 6.3% seen once. This material consisted of CD4+ T cells sorted from PBMCs, taken on the day of the yellow fever booster vaccination. Source of these receptors: a man under 40 who received the YFV17D yellow fever vaccine.

In its sample, this clonotype was seen a few times. The chain is built from TRBV6-2 or TRBV6-3 and TRBJ1-2, with TRBD1 matching over 8 bases. The J segment lost 8 bases and the V segment lost 4 bases, leaving 27 bases of the junction unmatched. CDR1 is MNHEY and CDR2 is SVGEGT in the germline V gene. This CDR3 region has 20 residues. CDR3 DNA: TGTGCCAGCAGTTGGAAAGGACAGGGATTCCCGTCAGGCTCGGCTCGGGGCTACACCTTC. Translating gives CASSWKGQGFPSGSARGYTF.

This clonotype has more than one count but fewer than ten. The chain couples TRBV5-1 to TRBJ2-3; 9 bases are shared with TRBD2. Trimming took 0 bases from V and 2 from J; bases not matched to a gene: 13. The germline CDR1 and CDR2 sequences are SGHRS and YFSETQ. There are 19 residues in the CDR3. Written as DNA, the CDR3 is TGCGCCAGCAGCTTGGCCACCGCGGGAGGGAGAACTCCCACAGATACGCAGTATTTT. Translation: CASSLATAGGRTPTDTQYF.

The sample holds a few counts of this clonotype. The genes are TRBV4-3 and TRBJ2-5; D remains ambiguous. CDR3 size: 13 residues. Trimming removed 0 bases from V and 5 bases from J, with 7 bases in between. CDR1 LGHNA and CDR2 YSLEER come from the germline V gene. The CDR3 is CASSQDFMETQYF. The CDR3 nucleotides read TGCGCCAGCAGCCAAGATTTCATGGAGACCCAGTACTTC.

The chain has TRBV18 and TRBJ2-1; possibly TRBD2 for D (6 bases). Trimming left V 6 bases short and J 8 bases short, with 29 bases between. The CDR3 consists of 18 residues. Germline lookup yields CDR1 KGHSH and CDR2 LQKENI. The CDR3 bases are TGTGCCAGCTCCCCCCAGGCCCTGATATGGGAGGTCATGTATGAGCAGTTCTTC. Translated, it gives CASSPQALIWEVMYEQFF.

This clonotype was recorded at least ten times. The V and J genes are TRBV12-3 or TRBV12-4 and TRBJ2-5; 11 bases are shared with TRBD2. The CDR3 contains 13 residues. The V and J ends lost 10 bases and 5 bases, in that order; junction bases with no gene match: 6. The CDR3 nucleotides are TGTGCCACTTCACTAGCGGGAGTCGAGACCCAGTACTTC. Protein sequence: CATSLAGVETQYF.

The rearrangement links TRBV6-5 to TRBJ1-5; the D is unclear. Germline V gene sequence: CDR1 MNHEY, CDR2 SVGAGI. V was pared by 0 bases and J by 3 bases, with 15 bases between. The CDR3 runs to 17 residues. The CDR3 nucleotides are TGTGCCAGCAGTTACTCATACACGGCAGATTCCAATCAGCCCCAGCATTTT. This translates into CASSYSYTADSNQPQHF.

The chain uses TRBV11-2 and TRBJ2-1; 9 bases match TRBD2. V was clipped by 6 bases and J by 9 bases; unmatched bases: 15. The length of the CDR3 is 16 residues. In germline, CDR1 is SGHAT, CDR2 FQNNGV. CDR3 sequence reads: CASSIQGPAGGGEQFF. The CDR3 DNA follows: TGTGCCAGCAGTATCCAGGGCCCAGCGGGAGGTGGTGAGCAGTTCTTC.

This clonotype was found a few times. This chain joins TRBV3-1 and TRBJ2-1; no clear D. This CDR3 has 12 residues. Germline V gene sequence: CDR1 LGHDT, CDR2 YNNKEL (reference sequence). V was shortened by 10 bases and J by 6 bases, with 13 bases between the two germline ends. The CDR3, as DNA: TGTGCCACCCACGGCCCGGGCAATGAGCAGTTCTTC. As protein: CATHGPGNEQFF.

In its sample, this clonotype was seen a few times. This rearrangement joins TRBV12-3 or TRBV12-4 to TRBJ1-5; D is ambiguous. The CDR3 contains 12 residues. The V end lost 7 bases, the J end lost 6 bases, and 10 bases lay between the germline ends. The CDR3, as DNA: TGTGCCAGCAACGCCCTAGGTCAGCCCCAGCATTTT. Amino acids: CASNALGQPQHF.

This clonotype occurred a few times. The V gene is TRBV12-3 or TRBV12-4, the J gene TRBJ2-4; 8 positions agree with TRBD2. V lost 2 bases, J lost 3 bases, and 6 bases stayed unmatched. CDR3 length: 16 residues. CDR3 protein: CASSLSAGTSKNIQYF. The CDR3 DNA reads TGTGCCAGCAGTTTATCTGCCGGGACTAGCAAAAACATTCAGTACTTC.

This clonotype was detected only a few times. This sequence joins TRBV12-3 or TRBV12-4 and TRBJ1-1, with D unclear. V was pared by 3 bases and J by 2 bases, with 10 bases between. The CDR3 spans 14 residues. CDR3 bases: TGTGCCAGCAGTTTTAATAGGTTCAACACTGAAGCTTTCTTT. Its protein is CASSFNRFNTEAFF.

This clonotype has a count of ten or more. The chain links TRBV1 to TRBJ2-3; the table assigns TRBD1, which was not confirmed against the DNA. TRBV1 is given as a pseudogene. This CDR3 is 17 amino acids long. Here the CDR3 reads CTSSQVLEDTYTDTQYF. DNA for the CDR3: TGCACCAGCAGCCAAGTATTAGAGGACACTTACACAGATACGCAGTATTTT.

The CDR3 loop reads CSARATSRLYEQYF. The CDR3 nucleotides are TGCAGTGCTAGGGCAACTAGCAGACTCTACGAGCAGTACTTC. The chain carries TRBV20-1 and TRBJ2-7; TRBD2 is a possible D gene (6 bases). The germline V gene encodes CDR1 DFQATT and CDR2 SNEGSKA (reference sequence). Deletions cut 3 bases from V and 3 bases from J, with 15 bases between. The CDR3 has 14 residues.

This clonotype was seen many times. The V call is TRBV20-1, the J call TRBJ2-7, with TRBD2 matching 7 bases. With 2 bases clipped from V and 2 bases from J, the junction kept 9 bases outside the gene matches. Germline CDR1 DFQATT, CDR2 SNEGSKA (reference sequence). This CDR3 region has 15 residues. The CDR3 nucleotides read TGCAGTGCTAGACAAGCAAGCGGGACCACCTACGAGCAGTACTTC. Encoded protein: CSARQASGTTYEQYF.

This clonotype has a handful of counts. The chain has TRBV6-5 and TRBJ1-1, with no clear D. The CDR3 sequence is 12 residues long. V was cut by 0 bases and J by 2 bases, with 1 base left in between. Germline lookup yields CDR1 MNHEY and CDR2 SVGAGI. CDR3 amino acids: CASSYSNTEAFF. Here the CDR3 DNA reads TGTGCCAGCAGTTACTCCAACACTGAAGCTTTCTTT.

This clonotype was recorded a few times. In nucleotides, the CDR3 is TGCAGCGTGGCACTAGCGGGGCGGGAGACCCAGTACTTC. This encodes CSVALAGRETQYF. The chain carries TRBV29-1 and TRBJ2-5; 10 nucleotides agree with TRBD2. CDR1 and CDR2 (germline): SQVTM, ANQGSEA. V gave up 6 bases and J gave up 5 bases; unmatched junction bases: 6. The CDR3 is 13 amino acids.

This clonotype has just a few counts. This chain links TRBV6-2 or TRBV6-3 with TRBJ1-1, with D tentatively TRBD1 (5 bases). The CDR3 is 14 residues long. Germline CDR1 is MNHEY and CDR2 is SVGEGT. The ends were cut back, 5 bases at V and 5 bases at J, with 15 bases in the middle. CDR3 residues: CASSASGLWTEAFF. The CDR3 nucleotides are TGTGCCAGCAGTGCTTCAGGGTTGTGGACTGAAGCTTTCTTT.

V gene TRBV11-3 combines with J gene TRBJ2-5; D is unresolved. The germline V and J ends were trimmed by 4 bases and 4 bases, with 7 bases remaining between them. The CDR3 runs to 12 residues. Germline lookup yields CDR1 SGHNT and CDR2 YENEEA. Here the CDR3 DNA reads TGTGCCAGCAGCTGTACCTTAGAGACCCAGTACTTC. Its protein is CASSCTLETQYF.

This clonotype has ten or more counts. The chain uses TRBV12-3 or TRBV12-4 and TRBJ2-1; D is undetermined. V lost 4 bases, J lost 10 bases, and 17 bases lay in between. This CDR3 is 14 amino acids long. The CDR3 DNA follows: TGTGCCAGCAGTTCCGTTCACGGCAGCGTCGAGCAGTTCTTC. Its translation is CASSSVHGSVEQFF.

This chain links TRBV7-9 with TRBJ2-5; TRBD2 matches 7 bases. This CDR3 has 14 amino acids. V shed 5 bases, J shed 1 base, and the junction held 4 bases outside the gene matches. The germline CDR1 and CDR2 sequences are SEHNR and FQNEAQ (reference sequence). The CDR3 here is CASSRGGAQETQYF. CDR3 bases: TGTGCCAGCAGCCGCGGGGGAGCCCAAGAGACCCAGTACTTC.

This clonotype was counted many times. V gene TRBV5-1 combines with J gene TRBJ2-3, with 7 positions matching TRBD1. There are 16 residues in the CDR3. Germline V gene lookup returns CDR1 SGHRS and CDR2 YFSETQ. V lost 4 bases and J lost 6; bases outside the gene matches: 14. The CDR3 protein is CASSASGTAGQDTQYF. CDR3 nucleotide sequence: TGCGCCAGCAGCGCTTCCGGGACAGCCGGACAGGATACGCAGTATTTT.

In its sample, this clonotype was seen many times. The CDR3, as DNA: TGTGCCAGCAGCTTTCGGGGACTCGCGAACACCGGGGAGCTGTTTTTT. Protein: CASSFRGLANTGELFF. This chain joins TRBV5-6 and TRBJ2-2; the D gene is possibly TRBD2 (6 bases). In germline, CDR1 is SGHDT, CDR2 YYEEEE. With 2 bases removed from V and 0 bases from J, the gap between germline ends came to 11 bases. This CDR3 contains 16 residues.

This clonotype has only a few counts. The rearrangement links TRBV5-5 to TRBJ1-3, with D uncertain. Germline V gene lookup returns CDR1 SGHKS and CDR2 YYEKEE (reference sequence). The V end lost 0 bases, the J end lost 0 bases, and 7 bases lay between the germline ends. There are 15 residues in the CDR3. DNA for the CDR3: TGTGCCAGCAGCTTGGTGAGGGACTCTGGAAACACCATATATTTT. Translation gives CASSLVRDSGNTIYF.

This clonotype was observed a handful of times. The chain couples TRBV7-2 to TRBJ2-7, with D possibly TRBD1 on 5 matching bases. CDR1 and CDR2 from the germline V gene are SGHTA and FQGNSA. The CDR3 runs 13 residues. V lost 0 bases and J 10 bases, leaving 13 bases between the germline ends. The CDR3 DNA sequence: TGTGCCAGCAGCTTAGCCAGGGTTACAAGACAGTACTTC. It translates to CASSLARVTRQYF.

This clonotype showed up just a few times. V usage is TRBV9 and J usage is TRBJ2-7, with D maybe TRBD2 (6 bases). The length of the CDR3 is 13 residues. V gave up 2 bases and J gave up 6 bases, with 12 bases separating them. Germline V lookup: CDR1 SGDLS, CDR2 YYNGEE. The CDR3 loop reads CASSVLSAGEQYF. DNA of the CDR3: TGTGCCAGCAGCGTCCTCTCAGCGGGCGAGCAGTACTTC. The whole variable domain, remainder taken from reference TRBV9 and TRBJ2-7, is DSGVTQTPKHLITATGQRVTLRCSPRSGDLSVYWYQQSLDQGLQFLIQYYNGEERAKGNILERFSAQQFPDLHSELNLSSLELGDSALYFCASSVLSAGEQYFGPGTRLTVT.

This clonotype has at least ten counts. The V gene is TRBV20-1, the J gene TRBJ1-2, with D uncertain. The ends were cut back, 2 bases at V and 8 bases at J, with 15 bases in the middle. CDR1 is DFQATT and CDR2 is SNEGSKA in the germline V gene (reference sequence). The CDR3 has 13 residues. The CDR3 is CSARLRREGGYTF. Written as DNA, the CDR3 is TGCAGTGCTAGACTCAGACGGGAGGGCGGCTACACCTTC.

This clonotype was detected a few times. The rearrangement joins TRBV6-2 or TRBV6-3 to TRBJ2-2; 15 bases match TRBD2. Losses at the gene ends were 6 bases for V and 4 bases for J; bases not matched to a gene: 9. Germline V CDR1 and CDR2: MNHEY, SVGEGT. The CDR3 has 18 residues. CDR3 sequence: CASSQGLAGGPVTGELFF. The CDR3 coding sequence is TGTGCCAGCAGCCAAGGACTAGCGGGAGGGCCGGTCACCGGGGAGCTGTTTTTT.

V usage is TRBV18 and J usage is TRBJ2-1; no clear D. This CDR3 has 13 residues. CDR1 and CDR2 (germline): KGHSH, LQKENI. V was trimmed by 3 bases and J by 10 bases, leaving 13 bases between them. The CDR3 loop reads CASSPVGGYEQFF. The CDR3 DNA sequence: TGTGCCAGCTCACCGGTTGGTGGGTACGAGCAGTTCTTC. Full variable domain (rest looked up from reference TRBV18 and TRBJ2-1): NAGVMQNPRHLVRRRGQEARLRCSPMKGHSHVYWYRQLPEEGLKFMVYLQKENIIDESGMPKERFSAEFPKEGPSILRIQQVVRGDSAAYFCASSPVGGYEQFFGPGTRLTVL.

Ten or more counts support this clonotype. V usage is TRBV5-1 and J usage is TRBJ1-1, with D uncertain. Germline V gene data show CDR1 as SGHRS and CDR2 as YFSETQ. This CDR3 is built from 15 residues. V lost 2 bases and J lost 0, with 11 bases in between. For the CDR3, the DNA is TGCGCCAGCAGCTTTCCGGGTTCAATGAACACTGAAGCTTTCTTT. The encoded protein is CASSFPGSMNTEAFF.

The chain uses TRBV3-1 and TRBJ1-2; D uncertain. The CDR3 sequence is 13 residues long. The germline V gene encodes CDR1 LGHDT and CDR2 YNNKEL (reference sequence). Trimming took off 4 bases at V and 5 bases at J, with 11 bases between the two ends. The CDR3 here is CASSPMDRYGYTF. CDR3 coding DNA: TGTGCCAGCAGCCCCATGGACCGTTATGGCTACACCTTC.

This clonotype was picked up a small number of times. The rearrangement joins TRBV5-1 to TRBJ1-5; D possibly corresponds to TRBD1 (5 bases). The CDR3 spans 15 residues. Germline assignment: CDR1 SGHRS and CDR2 YFSETQ. Between the trimmed V and J ends, which lost 3 bases and 2 bases, there was a span of 12 bases. The CDR3 DNA is TGCGCCAGCAGCTCCGGGGCCGGAGGCAATCAGCCCCAGCATTTT. This encodes CASSSGAGGNQPQHF.